This is a list of T cell receptor beta chains from one sample in a study of T cell changes during pregnancy in multiple sclerosis. The assay was immunoSEQ multiplex PCR, and TCRdb's table has in-frame clones only and misses some. The profile shows about 36,000 clones, nearly 95% of them singletons. This specimen was CD4+ T cells from peripheral blood mononuclear cells, taken in the third trimester of pregnancy. The receptors derive from a female donor in good health, enrolled as a control in a pregnancy study. Both conserved end residues are part of each CDR3. Fields, in order: D gene, clone size, V gene, J gene, CDR3 DNA, CDR3 protein. The D gene is left open where the match is weak. The listing skips clone size in some rows; elsewhere it reads once, few, many or a size class.

d_gene: TRBD1
abundance: -
v_gene: TRBV7-8
j_gene: TRBJ1-4
CDR3nt: TGTGCCAGCAGCCCCAGGGACAGGGAAGTTGAAAAACTGTTTTTT
CDR3aa: CASSPRDREVEKLFF

d_gene: TRBD1
abundance: few
v_gene: TRBV2
j_gene: TRBJ1-2
CDR3nt: TGTGCCAGCTCGACAGGGGCGGTCGATGGCTACACCTTC
CDR3aa: CASSTGAVDGYTF

d_gene: -
abundance: -
v_gene: TRBV5-6
j_gene: TRBJ2-7
CDR3nt: TGTGCCAGCAGCCCACTGGGCAGCTCCTACGAGCAGTACTTC
CDR3aa: CASSPLGSSYEQYF

d_gene: -
abundance: -
v_gene: TRBV29-1
j_gene: TRBJ2-1
CDR3nt: TGCAGCGTTGAGCGGGTCAATGAGCAGTTCTTC
CDR3aa: CSVERVNEQFF

d_gene: -
abundance: -
v_gene: TRBV28
j_gene: TRBJ2-7
CDR3nt: TGTGCCAGCAGTTTAACAGGGCCCTACGAGCAGTACTTC
CDR3aa: CASSLTGPYEQYF

d_gene: TRBD1
abundance: -
v_gene: TRBV29-1
j_gene: TRBJ2-3
CDR3nt: TGCAGCGTTGGTGGGATTAGGACAGGTCCTGATACGCAGTATTTT
CDR3aa: CSVGGIRTGPDTQYF

d_gene: TRBD1
abundance: -
v_gene: TRBV7-3
j_gene: TRBJ1-1
CDR3nt: TGTGCCAGCAGCTACGACAGGGGCACTGAAGCTTTCTTT
CDR3aa: CASSYDRGTEAFF

d_gene: -
abundance: -
v_gene: TRBV4-2
j_gene: TRBJ2-3
CDR3nt: TGTGCCAGCAGCCAAGATCCCCTCGCGGGGGCCACAGATACGCAGTATTTT
CDR3aa: CASSQDPLAGATDTQYF

d_gene: TRBD2
abundance: -
v_gene: TRBV13
j_gene: TRBJ2-1
CDR3nt: TGTGCCAGCAGCTTACGCCCCAGCGGGGGTACACCATACAATGAGCAGTTCTTC
CDR3aa: CASSLRPSGGTPYNEQFF

d_gene: TRBD1
abundance: -
v_gene: TRBV6-1
j_gene: TRBJ1-5
CDR3nt: TGTGCCAGCAGTGAAGGCCACAGGGGCTCCTTTAGCAATCAGCCCCAGCATTTT
CDR3aa: CASSEGHRGSFSNQPQHF

d_gene: -
abundance: -
v_gene: TRBV7-9
j_gene: TRBJ1-2
CDR3nt: TGTGCCAGCAGCCCCGGGGACTATGGCTACACCTTC
CDR3aa: CASSPGDYGYTF

d_gene: -
abundance: -
v_gene: TRBV2
j_gene: TRBJ2-5
CDR3nt: TGTGCCAGCAATACCGGGACTCGGCAAGAGACCCAGTACTTC
CDR3aa: CASNTGTRQETQYF

d_gene: TRBD1
abundance: -
v_gene: TRBV6-6
j_gene: TRBJ2-3
CDR3nt: TGTGCCTACGGGACAGAAGGCACAGATACGCAGTATTTT
CDR3aa: CAYGTEGTDTQYF

d_gene: TRBD1
abundance: -
v_gene: TRBV18
j_gene: TRBJ1-1
CDR3nt: TGTGCCAGCTCGCCCCAGGGGGCCGGCACTGAAGCTTTCTTT
CDR3aa: CASSPQGAGTEAFF

d_gene: -
abundance: -
v_gene: TRBV5-6
j_gene: TRBJ1-2
CDR3nt: TGTGCCAGCAGCGGCGTATCAGGGGACTATGGCTACACCTTC
CDR3aa: CASSGVSGDYGYTF

d_gene: TRBD1
abundance: -
v_gene: TRBV9
j_gene: TRBJ2-6
CDR3nt: TGTGCCAGCAGCGCCAGGGGGACCAGCTCTGGGGCCAACGTCCTGACTTTC
CDR3aa: CASSARGTSSGANVLTF

d_gene: TRBD1
abundance: few
v_gene: TRBV19
j_gene: TRBJ1-3
CDR3nt: TGTGCCAGCTACAGGGGGCCAAGCTCTGGAAACACCATATATTTT
CDR3aa: CASYRGPSSGNTIYF

d_gene: -
abundance: -
v_gene: TRBV5-1
j_gene: TRBJ2-3
CDR3nt: TGCGCCAGCAGTAACACAGGGCCTAGCACAGATACGCAGTATTTT
CDR3aa: CASSNTGPSTDTQYF

d_gene: TRBD2
abundance: -
v_gene: TRBV19
j_gene: TRBJ2-3
CDR3nt: TGTGCCAGTAGTATAATAGCGGGGGGAACAGATACGCAGTATTTT
CDR3aa: CASSIIAGGTDTQYF

d_gene: TRBD2
abundance: -
v_gene: TRBV19
j_gene: TRBJ2-3
CDR3nt: TGTGCCAGTAGTACGAGGACTAGCGGGGGGTTAGATACGCAGTATTTT
CDR3aa: CASSTRTSGGLDTQYF

d_gene: -
abundance: -
v_gene: TRBV19
j_gene: TRBJ2-2
CDR3nt: TGTGCCAGTAGTATCCTACCGGGGACTGGAAACACCGGGGAGCTGTTTTTT
CDR3aa: CASSILPGTGNTGELFF

d_gene: TRBD2
abundance: -
v_gene: TRBV5-4
j_gene: TRBJ2-2
CDR3nt: TGTGCCAGCAGCCCTGCTAGCGGAGCGAACACCGGGGAGCTGTTTTTT
CDR3aa: CASSPASGANTGELFF

d_gene: -
abundance: -
v_gene: TRBV11-3
j_gene: TRBJ2-2
CDR3nt: TGTGCCAGCAGCTCCGGGATTACCGGGGAGCTGTTTTTT
CDR3aa: CASSSGITGELFF

d_gene: -
abundance: -
v_gene: TRBV21-1
j_gene: TRBJ2-2
CDR3nt: TGTGCCAGCAGCAGGATCAGGGTCTCGAACACCGGGGAGCTGTTTTTT
CDR3aa: CASSRIRVSNTGELFF

d_gene: -
abundance: -
v_gene: TRBV5-8
j_gene: TRBJ1-5
CDR3nt: TGTGCCAGCAGCTTGGCCGGAAACAGGGTAGGACAGCCCCAGCATTTT
CDR3aa: CASSLAGNRVGQPQHF

d_gene: -
abundance: -
v_gene: TRBV5-1
j_gene: TRBJ2-7
CDR3nt: TGCGCCAGCAATCGCGGGGACTCACGCTCCTACGAGCAGTACTTC
CDR3aa: CASNRGDSRSYEQYF

d_gene: -
abundance: -
v_gene: TRBV18
j_gene: TRBJ2-1
CDR3nt: TGTGCCAGCTCACCGAACGGGGGTTCGGATGAGCAGTTCTTC
CDR3aa: CASSPNGGSDEQFF

d_gene: -
abundance: -
v_gene: TRBV14
j_gene: TRBJ1-2
CDR3nt: TGTGCCAGCAGCCAAGACGCAGGAATCCTTGGCTACACCTTC
CDR3aa: CASSQDAGILGYTF

d_gene: TRBD1
abundance: -
v_gene: TRBV7-2
j_gene: TRBJ1-4
CDR3nt: TGTGCCAGCAGCTTTTCCGGGACAGGTGGTGAAAAACTGTTTTTT
CDR3aa: CASSFSGTGGEKLFF

d_gene: -
abundance: -
v_gene: TRBV5-1
j_gene: TRBJ1-1
CDR3nt: TGCGCCAGCAGCATGGGGACGGGGACTGAAGCTTTCTTT
CDR3aa: CASSMGTGTEAFF

d_gene: -
abundance: once
v_gene: TRBV7-9
j_gene: TRBJ1-5
CDR3nt: TGTGCCAGCAGCTTGCGGGAGGGGCAGCCCCAGCATTTT
CDR3aa: CASSLREGQPQHF

d_gene: -
abundance: -
v_gene: TRBV6-1
j_gene: TRBJ2-1
CDR3nt: TGTGCCAGTACCGGACTATCCTCCACCAATGAGCAGTTCTTC
CDR3aa: CASTGLSSTNEQFF

d_gene: TRBD2
abundance: -
v_gene: TRBV5-1
j_gene: TRBJ2-5
CDR3nt: TGCGCCAGCAGCTCGCCTAGCGGGGGGATGGAGACCCAGTACTTC
CDR3aa: CASSSPSGGMETQYF

d_gene: -
abundance: -
v_gene: TRBV28
j_gene: TRBJ2-3
CDR3nt: TGTGCCAGCAGTCCCCATACAGATACGCAGTATTTT
CDR3aa: CASSPHTDTQYF

d_gene: -
abundance: -
v_gene: TRBV10-3
j_gene: TRBJ1-4
CDR3nt: TGTGCCACCAGGATGGGGGAGGGTAATGAAAAACTGTTTTTT
CDR3aa: CATRMGEGNEKLFF

d_gene: -
abundance: -
v_gene: TRBV7-2
j_gene: TRBJ1-1
CDR3nt: TGTGCCAGCAGCCAACAGGTGAACACTGAAGCTTTCTTT
CDR3aa: CASSQQVNTEAFF

d_gene: -
abundance: once
v_gene: TRBV4-2
j_gene: TRBJ1-5
CDR3nt: TGTGCCAGCAGCGCCGCACAGGGAACGGATCAGCCCCAGCATTTT
CDR3aa: CASSAAQGTDQPQHF

d_gene: TRBD1
abundance: -
v_gene: TRBV6-6
j_gene: TRBJ2-1
CDR3nt: TGTGCCACTCTCAGACTAGGGACAGGGGCCTACAATGAGCAGTTCTTC
CDR3aa: CATLRLGTGAYNEQFF

d_gene: TRBD1
abundance: -
v_gene: TRBV29-1
j_gene: TRBJ1-2
CDR3nt: TGCAGCGCAGGACCGGACAGGGGGGCCTATGGCTACACCTTC
CDR3aa: CSAGPDRGAYGYTF

d_gene: -
abundance: -
v_gene: TRBV7-2
j_gene: TRBJ1-6
CDR3nt: TGTGCCAGCAGCTGGACACGGCCCAATTCACCCCTCCACTTT
CDR3aa: CASSWTRPNSPLHF

d_gene: TRBD1
abundance: -
v_gene: TRBV5-6
j_gene: TRBJ1-1
CDR3nt: TGTGCCAGCAGCCGGCGGGACAGGGGGACGAACACTGAAGCTTTCTTT
CDR3aa: CASSRRDRGTNTEAFF

d_gene: TRBD2
abundance: -
v_gene: TRBV7-8
j_gene: TRBJ2-3
CDR3nt: TGTGCCAGCAGCCGACGGGCGGGAGTTGAGGCAGATACGCAGTATTTT
CDR3aa: CASSRRAGVEADTQYF

d_gene: -
abundance: -
v_gene: TRBV6-5
j_gene: TRBJ1-2
CDR3nt: TGTGCCAGCAGTTATAGTGAACGTGCGGGGAGGGATGGCTACACCTTC
CDR3aa: CASSYSERAGRDGYTF

d_gene: -
abundance: -
v_gene: TRBV2
j_gene: TRBJ1-2
CDR3nt: TGTGCCAGCAGCCCGACGGAGCCTAACTATGGCTACACCTTC
CDR3aa: CASSPTEPNYGYTF

d_gene: -
abundance: -
v_gene: TRBV11-2
j_gene: TRBJ2-3
CDR3nt: TGTGCCAGCAGCCCCAGAACCGTTGTAGATACGCAGTATTTT
CDR3aa: CASSPRTVVDTQYF

d_gene: TRBD1
abundance: -
v_gene: TRBV28
j_gene: TRBJ2-7
CDR3nt: TGTGCCAGCAGTTCGTCAGGACAGGGTATTAACGAGCAGTACTTC
CDR3aa: CASSSSGQGINEQYF

d_gene: -
abundance: once
v_gene: TRBV15
j_gene: TRBJ1-2
CDR3nt: TGTGCCACCGCCCGGACAGCTCTTAACTATGGCTACACCTTC
CDR3aa: CATARTALNYGYTF

d_gene: TRBD1
abundance: -
v_gene: TRBV5-8
j_gene: TRBJ2-7
CDR3nt: TGTGCCAGCAGCTTGGCGCAGGGGGACCCGCGGTACTTC
CDR3aa: CASSLAQGDPRYF